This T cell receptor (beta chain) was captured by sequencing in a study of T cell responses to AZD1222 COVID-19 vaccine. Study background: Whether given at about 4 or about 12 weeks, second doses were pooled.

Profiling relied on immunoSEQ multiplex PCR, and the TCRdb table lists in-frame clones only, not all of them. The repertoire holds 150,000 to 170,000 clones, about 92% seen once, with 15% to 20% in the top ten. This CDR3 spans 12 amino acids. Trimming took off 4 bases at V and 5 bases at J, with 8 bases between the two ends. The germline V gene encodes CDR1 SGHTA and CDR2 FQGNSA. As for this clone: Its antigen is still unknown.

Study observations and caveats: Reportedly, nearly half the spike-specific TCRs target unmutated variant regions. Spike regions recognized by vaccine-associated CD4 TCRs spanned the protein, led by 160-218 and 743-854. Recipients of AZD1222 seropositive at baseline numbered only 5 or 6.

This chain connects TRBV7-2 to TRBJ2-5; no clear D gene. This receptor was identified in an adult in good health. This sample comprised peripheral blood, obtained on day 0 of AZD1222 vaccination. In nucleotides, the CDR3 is TGTGCCAGCAGCTCTACGGTGGAGACCCAGTACTTC. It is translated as CASSSTVETQYF.